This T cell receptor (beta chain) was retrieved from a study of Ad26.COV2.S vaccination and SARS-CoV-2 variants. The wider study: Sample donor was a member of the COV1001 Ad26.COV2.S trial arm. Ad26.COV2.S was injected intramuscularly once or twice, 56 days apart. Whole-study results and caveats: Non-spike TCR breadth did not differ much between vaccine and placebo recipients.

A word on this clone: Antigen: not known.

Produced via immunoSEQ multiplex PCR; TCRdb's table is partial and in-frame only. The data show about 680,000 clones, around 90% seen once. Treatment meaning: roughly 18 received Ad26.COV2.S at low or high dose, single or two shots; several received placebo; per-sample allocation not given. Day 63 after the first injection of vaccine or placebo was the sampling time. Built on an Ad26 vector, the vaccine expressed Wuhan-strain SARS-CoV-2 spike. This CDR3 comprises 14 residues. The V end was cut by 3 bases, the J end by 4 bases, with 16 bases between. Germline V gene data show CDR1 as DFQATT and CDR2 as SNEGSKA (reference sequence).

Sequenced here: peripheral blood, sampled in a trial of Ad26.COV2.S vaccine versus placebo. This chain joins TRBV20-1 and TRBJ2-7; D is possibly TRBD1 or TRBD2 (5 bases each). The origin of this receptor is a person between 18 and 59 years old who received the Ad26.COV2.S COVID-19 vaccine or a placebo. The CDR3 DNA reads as TGCAGTGCTAGTAGGGGAGCGTTAGAATACGAGCAGTACTTC. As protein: CSASRGALEYEQYF.